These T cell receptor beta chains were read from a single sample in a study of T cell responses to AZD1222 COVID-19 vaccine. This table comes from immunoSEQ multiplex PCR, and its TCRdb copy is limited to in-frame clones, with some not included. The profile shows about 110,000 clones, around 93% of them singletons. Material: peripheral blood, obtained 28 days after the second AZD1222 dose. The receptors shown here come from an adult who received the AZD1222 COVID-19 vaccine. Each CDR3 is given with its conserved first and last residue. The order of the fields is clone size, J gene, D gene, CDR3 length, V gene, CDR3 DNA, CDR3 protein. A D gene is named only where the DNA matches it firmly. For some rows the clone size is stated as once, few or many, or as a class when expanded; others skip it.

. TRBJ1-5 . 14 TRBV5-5 TGTGCCAGCAGCTTTGGTGGAGTAAATCAGCCCCAGCATTTT CASSFGGVNQPQHF
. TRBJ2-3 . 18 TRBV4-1 TGCGCCAGCAGCTCACCCTTGTCGAAGGGAGTCGGGTCAGATACGCAGTATTTT CASSSPLSKGVGSDTQYF
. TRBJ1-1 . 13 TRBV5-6 TGTGCCAGCAGCTTTTCGACCAACACTGAAGCTTTCTTT CASSFSTNTEAFF
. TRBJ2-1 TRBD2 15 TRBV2 TGTGCCAGCAGTGAAGGGGTAGCGGGAGTGAAAGAGCAGTTCTTC CASSEGVAGVKEQFF
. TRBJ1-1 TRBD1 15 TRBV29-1 TGCAGCGTTCAGAGACAGGGAGGCTTGGGCACTGAAGCTTTCTTT CSVQRQGGLGTEAFF
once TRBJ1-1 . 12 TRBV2 TGTGCCAGCAGGGCCCCCGGGCCCGCAGCTTTCTTT CASRAPGPAAFF
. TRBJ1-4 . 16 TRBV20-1 TGCAGTGCTAGTTTTGGGGGCGCGCTGGATAATGAAAAACTGTTTTTT CSASFGGALDNEKLFF
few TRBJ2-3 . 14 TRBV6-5 TGTGCCAGCAGTTCTAGGGCCGGCACAGATACGCAGTATTTT CASSSRAGTDTQYF
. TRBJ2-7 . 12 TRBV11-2 TGTGCCAGCAGCCTCGACAGTTACGAGCAGTACTTC CASSLDSYEQYF
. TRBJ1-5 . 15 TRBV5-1 TGCGCCAGCAGCTTGTTCGGCAGGGGAGAACAGCCCCAGCATTTT CASSLFGRGEQPQHF
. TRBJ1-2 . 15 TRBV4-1 TGCGCCAGCAGCCAAGAACCACAGGTTGCACATGGCTACACCTTC CASSQEPQVAHGYTF
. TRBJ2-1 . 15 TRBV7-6 TGTGCCAGCAGCTTAATGCGGGGAGCCTACAATGAGCAGTTCTTC CASSLMRGAYNEQFF
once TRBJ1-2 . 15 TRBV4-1 TGCGCCAGCAGCCCGACGTCGGGGGGTTCTGGGGGCTACACCTTC CASSPTSGGSGGYTF
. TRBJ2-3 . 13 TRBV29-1 TGCAGCGTTGTGAAACAGAGCACAGATACGCAGTATTTT CSVVKQSTDTQYF
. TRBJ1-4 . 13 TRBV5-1 TGCGCCAGCAGCTTTAGTGGCGGTGAAAAACTGTTTTTT CASSFSGGEKLFF
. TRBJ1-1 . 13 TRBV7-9 TGTGCCAGCAGCTTAGTATCAGACACTGAAGCTTTCTTT CASSLVSDTEAFF
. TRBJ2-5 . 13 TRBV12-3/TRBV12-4 TGTGCCAGCATACAAAATCTCCAAGAGACCCAGTACTTC CASIQNLQETQYF
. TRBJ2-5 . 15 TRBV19 TGTGCCAGTAAAGTACGGGCCCTGTACCAAGAGACCCAGTACTTC CASKVRALYQETQYF
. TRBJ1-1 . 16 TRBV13 TGTGCCAGCAGCGCCCAGACAGGCAAGGTGAACACTGAAGCTTTCTTT CASSAQTGKVNTEAFF
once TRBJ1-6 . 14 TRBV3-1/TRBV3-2 TGTGCCAGCAGCCAAGATAGGGTTAATTCACCCCTCCACTTT CASSQDRVNSPLHF
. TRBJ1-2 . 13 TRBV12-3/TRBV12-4 TGTGCCAGCAGTTTAATGAATCCGCATGGCTACACCTTC CASSLMNPHGYTF
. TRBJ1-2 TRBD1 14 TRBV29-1 TGCAGCGTTGTTTTGGGACAGGTGGGCTATGGCTACACCTTC CSVVLGQVGYGYTF
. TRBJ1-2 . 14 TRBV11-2 TGTGCCAGCACCGGGCTTGGGGCTAAGTATGGCTACACCTTC CASTGLGAKYGYTF
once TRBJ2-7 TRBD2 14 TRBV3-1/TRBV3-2 TGTGCCAGCAGCCTCGGGACTACCCCTCACGAGCAGTACTTC CASSLGTTPHEQYF
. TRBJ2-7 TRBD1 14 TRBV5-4 TGTGCCAGCAGCTTTGGGACAGGAGCCCGCGAGCAGTACTTC CASSFGTGAREQYF
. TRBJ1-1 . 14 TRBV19 TGTGCCAGTAGTTTGGGGGCCTTGGGCACTGAAGCTTTCTTT CASSLGALGTEAFF
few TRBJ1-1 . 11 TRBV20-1 TGCAGTGCCCCCACCCGAGAGTCGACTTTCTTT CSAPTRESTFF
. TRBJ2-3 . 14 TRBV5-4 TGTGCCAGCAGCTCGACAGGAAGCACAGATACGCAGTATTTT CASSSTGSTDTQYF
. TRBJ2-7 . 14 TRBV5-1 TGCGCCAGCAGCTTGGGTGCCAGGGACTACGAGCAGTACTTC CASSLGARDYEQYF
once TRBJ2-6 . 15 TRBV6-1 TGTGCCAGCAGTGAAGCGGGCTCTGGGGCCAACGTCCTGACTTTC CASSEAGSGANVLTF
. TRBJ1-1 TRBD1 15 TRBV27 TGTGCCAGCAGTTTATGGACAGGGGGTAACACTGAAGCTTTCTTT CASSLWTGGNTEAFF
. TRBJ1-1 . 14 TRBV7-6 TGTGCCAGCAGCTTAGGGCTAATGAACACTGAAGCTTTCTTT CASSLGLMNTEAFF
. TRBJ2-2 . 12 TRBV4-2 TGTGCCAGCAGCCATCCGGGGGGGGAGCTGTTTTTT CASSHPGGELFF
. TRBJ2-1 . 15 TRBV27 TGTGCCAGCGCCCTAACCCGGGGATCCTACAATGAGCAGTTCTTC CASALTRGSYNEQFF
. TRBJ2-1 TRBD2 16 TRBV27 TGTGCCGCGAGCCCGGCTAGCGGCTACTCCTACAATGAGCAGTTCTTC CAASPASGYSYNEQFF
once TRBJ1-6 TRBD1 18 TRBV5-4 TGTGCCAGCACCTACGGGACAGGGGGCCGCTCCTATAATTCACCCCTCCACTTT CASTYGTGGRSYNSPLHF
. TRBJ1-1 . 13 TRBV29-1 TGCAGCGTTGTTGGATTCTCAGGGAGGGGGGCTTTCTTT CSVVGFSGRGAFF
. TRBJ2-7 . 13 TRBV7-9 TGTGCCAGCAGCTTAGCGAACAGGGCAGAGCAGTACTTC CASSLANRAEQYF
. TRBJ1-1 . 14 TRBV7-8 TGTGCCAGCAGCTTTGGTGGAAGGAACACTGAAGCTTTCTTT CASSFGGRNTEAFF
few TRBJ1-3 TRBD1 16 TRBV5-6 TGTGCCAGCAGCGTCAGACAGGGGGCATTTGGAAACACCATATATTTT CASSVRQGAFGNTIYF
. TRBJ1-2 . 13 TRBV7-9 TGTGCCAGCAGCTATACGACAGGAGGTGGCTACACCTTC CASSYTTGGGYTF
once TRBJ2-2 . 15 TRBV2 TGTGCCAGCAGTGTCGGAAGATCGAACACCGGGGAGCTGTTTTTT CASSVGRSNTGELFF
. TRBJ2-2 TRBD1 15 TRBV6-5 TGTGCCAGCAGACAAGGGACAGGGGTCACCGGGGAGCTGTTTTTT CASRQGTGVTGELFF
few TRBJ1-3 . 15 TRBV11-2 TGTGCCAGCAGCTTATTGGGGATCTCTGGAAACACCATATATTTT CASSLLGISGNTIYF
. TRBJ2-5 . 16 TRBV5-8 TGTGCCAGCAGCTTGGCCCGGGCTAGCAGGCAAGAGACCCAGTACTTC CASSLARASRQETQYF
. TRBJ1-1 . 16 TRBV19 TGTGCCAGTAGTAATTTGGCAGGGCGAACGAACACTGAAGCTTTCTTT CASSNLAGRTNTEAFF
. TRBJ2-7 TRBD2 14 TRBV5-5 TGTGCCAGCAGCTCCGGGACTAGCGGCTACGAGCAGTACTTC CASSSGTSGYEQYF
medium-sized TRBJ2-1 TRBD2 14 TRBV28 TGTGCCAGCAGCCCGGGGACTAGCATCGATGAGCAGTTCTTC CASSPGTSIDEQFF
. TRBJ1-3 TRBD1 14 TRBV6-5 TGTGCCAGCAGCCGACAGGGGGGTGGAAACACCATATATTTT CASSRQGGGNTIYF
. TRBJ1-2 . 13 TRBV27 TGTGCCAGCAGTAGAGACAGGATGCATGGCTACACCTTC CASSRDRMHGYTF
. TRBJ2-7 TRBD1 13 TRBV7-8 TGTGCCAGCAGGTCGGACAGGCCCTACGAGCAGTACTTC CASRSDRPYEQYF
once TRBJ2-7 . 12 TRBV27 TGTGCCAGCGTAAGCCCGACCTACGAGCAGTACTTC CASVSPTYEQYF
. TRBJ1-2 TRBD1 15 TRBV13 TGTGCCAGCAGCGTAGGGGCAGGGGGACACTATGGCTACACCTTC CASSVGAGGHYGYTF
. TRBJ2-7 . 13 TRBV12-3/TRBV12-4 TGTGCCAGCAGTTCGGACTTCTCCTACGAGCAGTACTTC CASSSDFSYEQYF
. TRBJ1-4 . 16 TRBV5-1 TGCGCCAGCAGCTTGGATTCCGGACAGAGCTTTGAAAAACTGTTTTTT CASSLDSGQSFEKLFF
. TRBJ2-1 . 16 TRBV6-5 TGTGCCAGCAGTTACTCTACCCGACCGGCCGCGGATGAGCAGTTCTTC CASSYSTRPAADEQFF
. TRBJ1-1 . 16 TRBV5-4 TGTGCCAGCACCCTGCTAATGGGGGCTGTGAGCACTGAAGCTTTCTTT CASTLLMGAVSTEAFF
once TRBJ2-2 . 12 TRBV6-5 TGTGCCAGCAGCCCGACCACCGGGGAGCTGTTTTTT CASSPTTGELFF